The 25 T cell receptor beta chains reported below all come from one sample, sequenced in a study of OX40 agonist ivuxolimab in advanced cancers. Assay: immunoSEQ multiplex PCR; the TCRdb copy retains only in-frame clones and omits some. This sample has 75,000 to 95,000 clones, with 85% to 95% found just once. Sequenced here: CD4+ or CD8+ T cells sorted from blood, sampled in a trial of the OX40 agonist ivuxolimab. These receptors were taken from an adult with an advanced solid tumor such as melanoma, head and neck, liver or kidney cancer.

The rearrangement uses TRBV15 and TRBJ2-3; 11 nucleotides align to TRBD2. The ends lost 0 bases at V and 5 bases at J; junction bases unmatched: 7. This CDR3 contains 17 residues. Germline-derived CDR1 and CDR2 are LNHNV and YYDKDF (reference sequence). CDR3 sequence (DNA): TGTGCCACCAGCAGAGATACTAGCGGGGGTTCGGGAGATACGCAGTATTTT. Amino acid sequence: CATSRDTSGGSGDTQYF.

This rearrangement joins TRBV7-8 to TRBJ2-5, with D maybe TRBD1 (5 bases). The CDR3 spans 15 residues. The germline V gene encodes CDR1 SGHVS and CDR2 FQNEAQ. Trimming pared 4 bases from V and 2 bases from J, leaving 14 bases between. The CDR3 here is CASSSNDRQQETQYF. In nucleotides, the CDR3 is TGTGCCAGCAGCTCCAACGATAGACAGCAAGAGACCCAGTACTTC.

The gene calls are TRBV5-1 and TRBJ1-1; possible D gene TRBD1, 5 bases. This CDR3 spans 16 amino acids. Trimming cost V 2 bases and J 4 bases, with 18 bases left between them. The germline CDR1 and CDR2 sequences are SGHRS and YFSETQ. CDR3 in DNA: TGCGCCAGCAGCTTAACGGGGCCGCGAGGTATCACTGAAGCTTTCTTT. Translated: CASSLTGPRGITEAFF.

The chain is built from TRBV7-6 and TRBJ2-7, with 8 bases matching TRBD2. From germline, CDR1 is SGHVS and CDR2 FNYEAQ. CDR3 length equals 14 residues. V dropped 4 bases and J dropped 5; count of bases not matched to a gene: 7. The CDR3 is CASSSPGTSDEQYF. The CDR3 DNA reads TGTGCCAGCAGCTCCCCCGGGACTAGTGACGAGCAGTACTTC. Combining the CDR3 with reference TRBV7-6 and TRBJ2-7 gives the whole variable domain GAGVSQSPRYKVTKRGQDVALRCDPISGHVSLYWYRQALGQGPEFLTYFNYEAQQDKSGLPNDRFSAERPEGSISTLTIQRTEQRDSAMYRCASSSPGTSDEQYFGPGTRLTVT.

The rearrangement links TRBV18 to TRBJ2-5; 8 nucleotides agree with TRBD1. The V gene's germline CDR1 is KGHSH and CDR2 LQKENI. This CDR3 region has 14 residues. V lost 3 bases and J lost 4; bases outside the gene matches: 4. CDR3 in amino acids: CASSPTGGAETQYF. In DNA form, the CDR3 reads TGTGCCAGCTCACCTACAGGGGGAGCAGAGACCCAGTACTTC.

This CDR3 is CASSIDRKLEAFF. CDR3 bases: TGTGCCAGTAGTATAGATCGAAAGCTTGAAGCTTTCTTT. The chain combines TRBV19 with TRBJ1-1; the D is unclear. The germline V gene has CDR1 LNHDA and CDR2 SQIVND (reference sequence). This CDR3 has 13 residues. The germline V and J ends were trimmed by 0 bases and 7 bases, with 9 bases remaining between them.

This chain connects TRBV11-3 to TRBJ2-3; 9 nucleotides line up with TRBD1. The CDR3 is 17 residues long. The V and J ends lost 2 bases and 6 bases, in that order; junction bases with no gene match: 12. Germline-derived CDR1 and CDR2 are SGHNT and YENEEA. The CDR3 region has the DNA TGTGCCAGCAGCTTAACTACTTCCGGGACAGGGACCGATACGCAGTATTTT. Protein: CASSLTTSGTGTDTQYF.

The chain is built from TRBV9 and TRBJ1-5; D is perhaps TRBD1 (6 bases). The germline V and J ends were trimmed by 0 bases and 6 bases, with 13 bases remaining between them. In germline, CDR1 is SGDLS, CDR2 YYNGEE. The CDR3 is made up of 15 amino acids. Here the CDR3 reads CASSVGGGAGQPQHF. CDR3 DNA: TGTGCCAGCAGCGTAGGGGGGGGCGCCGGTCAGCCCCAGCATTTT.

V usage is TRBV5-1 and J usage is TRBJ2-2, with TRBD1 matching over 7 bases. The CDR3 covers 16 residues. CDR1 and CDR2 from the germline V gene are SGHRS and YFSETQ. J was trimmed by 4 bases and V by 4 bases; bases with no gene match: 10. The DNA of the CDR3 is TGCGCCAGCAGCACGAGAAACAGGGGTAGCACCGGGGAGCTGTTTTTT. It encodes CASSTRNRGSTGELFF.

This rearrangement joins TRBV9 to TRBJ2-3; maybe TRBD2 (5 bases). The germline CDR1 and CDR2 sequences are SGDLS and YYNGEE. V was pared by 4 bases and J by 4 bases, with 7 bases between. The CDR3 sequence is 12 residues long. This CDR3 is CASSPSPDTQYF. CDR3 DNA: TGTGCCAGCAGCCCTAGCCCAGATACGCAGTATTTT.

The CDR3 sequence is CASSPHGGELFF. DNA for the CDR3: TGTGCCAGCAGCCCTCACGGCGGGGAGCTGTTTTTT. The V call is TRBV7-6, the J call TRBJ2-2; D ambiguous. Trimming shortened V by 5 bases and J by 7 bases, and 8 bases separated the two germline ends. Germline V gene data show CDR1 as SGHVS and CDR2 as FNYEAQ. The length of the CDR3 is 12 residues.

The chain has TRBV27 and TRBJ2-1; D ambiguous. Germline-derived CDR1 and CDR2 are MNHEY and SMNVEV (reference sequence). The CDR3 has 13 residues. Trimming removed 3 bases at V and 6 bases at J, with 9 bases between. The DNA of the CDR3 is TGTGCCAGCAGTTTCGGACCCTCCAATGAGCAGTTCTTC. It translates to CASSFGPSNEQFF.

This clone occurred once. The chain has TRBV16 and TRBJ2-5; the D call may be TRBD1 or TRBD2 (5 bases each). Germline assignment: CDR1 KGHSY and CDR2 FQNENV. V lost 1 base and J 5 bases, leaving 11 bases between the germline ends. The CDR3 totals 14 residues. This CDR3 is CASSQWGRDETQYF. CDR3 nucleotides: TGTGCCAGCAGCCAATGGGGCAGGGACGAGACCCAGTACTTC.

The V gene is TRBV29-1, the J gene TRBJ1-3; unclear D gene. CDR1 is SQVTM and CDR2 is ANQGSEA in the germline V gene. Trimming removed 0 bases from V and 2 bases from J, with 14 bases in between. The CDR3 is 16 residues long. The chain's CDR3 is CSVEDHVGKPGNTIYF. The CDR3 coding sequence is TGCAGCGTTGAAGATCATGTAGGGAAGCCTGGAAACACCATATATTTT.

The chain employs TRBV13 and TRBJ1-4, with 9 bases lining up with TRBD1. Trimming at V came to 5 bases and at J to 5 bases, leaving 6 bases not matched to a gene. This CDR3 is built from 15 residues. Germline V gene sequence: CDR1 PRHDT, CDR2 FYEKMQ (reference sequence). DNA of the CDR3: TGTGCCAGCAGCAAAGACAGGGGGGGAAATGAAAAACTGTTTTTT. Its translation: CASSKDRGGNEKLFF.

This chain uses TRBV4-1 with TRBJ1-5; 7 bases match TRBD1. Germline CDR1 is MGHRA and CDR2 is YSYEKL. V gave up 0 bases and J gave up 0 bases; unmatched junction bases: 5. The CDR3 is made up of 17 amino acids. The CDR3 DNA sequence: TGCGCCAGCAGCCAAGATCCAGGGACAGATAGCAATCAGCCCCAGCATTTT. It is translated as CASSQDPGTDSNQPQHF.

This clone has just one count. The CDR3 sequence: CATSRGQGVRYGPYDEQYF. The CDR3 DNA is TGTGCCACCAGCAGAGGACAGGGGGTCCGTTACGGTCCATATGACGAGCAGTACTTC. The chain is built from TRBV15 and TRBJ2-7; 9 bases are a match to TRBD1. V trimming: 1 base; J trimming: 5 bases; junction bases outside the gene matches: 18. Germline V lookup: CDR1 LNHNV, CDR2 YYDKDF (reference sequence). The CDR3 length is 19 residues.

This chain's CDR3 is CASSPTGVTYEQYF. CDR3 sequence (DNA): TGTGCCAGCAGCCCGACAGGGGTTACCTACGAGCAGTACTTC. This chain joins TRBV5-6 and TRBJ2-7; 8 bases line up with TRBD1. V shed 4 bases and J 2 bases; nucleotides not matched to a gene: 5. This CDR3 region has 14 residues. Germline V gene lookup returns CDR1 SGHDT and CDR2 YYEEEE. Filled out from reference TRBV5-6 and TRBJ2-7, the complete variable domain reads DAGVTQSPTHLIKTRGQQVTLRCSPKSGHDTVSWYQQALGQGPQFIFQYYEEEERQRGNFPDRFSGHQFPNYSSELNVNALLLGDSALYLCASSPTGVTYEQYFGPGTRLTVT.

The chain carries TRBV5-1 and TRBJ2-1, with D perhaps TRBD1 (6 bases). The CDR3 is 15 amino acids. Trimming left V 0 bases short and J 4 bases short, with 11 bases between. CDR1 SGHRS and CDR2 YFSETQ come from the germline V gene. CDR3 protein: CASSLVRGPYNEQFF. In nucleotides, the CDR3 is TGCGCCAGCAGCTTGGTCAGGGGACCTTACAATGAGCAGTTCTTC.

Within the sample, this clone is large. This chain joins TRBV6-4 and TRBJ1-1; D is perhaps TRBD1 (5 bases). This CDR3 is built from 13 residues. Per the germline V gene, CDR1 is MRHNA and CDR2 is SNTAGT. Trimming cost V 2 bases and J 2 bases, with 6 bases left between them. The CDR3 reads CASSDRDNTEAFF. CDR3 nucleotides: TGTGCCAGCAGTGACCGGGACAACACTGAAGCTTTCTTT.

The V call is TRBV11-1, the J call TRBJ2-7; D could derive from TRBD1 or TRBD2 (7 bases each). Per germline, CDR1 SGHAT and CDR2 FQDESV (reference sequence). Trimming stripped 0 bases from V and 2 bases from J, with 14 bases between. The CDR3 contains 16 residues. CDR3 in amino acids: CASSLARGTDTYEQYF. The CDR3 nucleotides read TGTGCCAGCAGCTTAGCGCGGGGGACAGATACCTACGAGCAGTACTTC.

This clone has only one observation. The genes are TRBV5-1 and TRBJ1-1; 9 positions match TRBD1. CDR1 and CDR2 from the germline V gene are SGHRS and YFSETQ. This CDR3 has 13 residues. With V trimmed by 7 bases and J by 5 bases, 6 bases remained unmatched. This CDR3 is CASRWTGVTEAFF. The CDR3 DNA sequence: TGCGCCAGCCGATGGACAGGGGTAACTGAAGCTTTCTTT. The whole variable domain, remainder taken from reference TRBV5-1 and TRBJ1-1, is KAGVTQTPRYLIKTRGQQVTLSCSPISGHRSVSWYQQTPGQGLQFLFEYFSETQRNKGNFPGRFSGRQFSNSRSEMNVSTLELGDSALYLCASRWTGVTEAFFGQGTRLTVV.

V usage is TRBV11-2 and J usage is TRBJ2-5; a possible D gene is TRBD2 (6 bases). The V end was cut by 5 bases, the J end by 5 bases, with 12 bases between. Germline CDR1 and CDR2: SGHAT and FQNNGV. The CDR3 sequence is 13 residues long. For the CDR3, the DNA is TGTGCCAGCAGCGCTACTAGCTTGGAGACCCAGTACTTC. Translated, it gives CASSATSLETQYF.

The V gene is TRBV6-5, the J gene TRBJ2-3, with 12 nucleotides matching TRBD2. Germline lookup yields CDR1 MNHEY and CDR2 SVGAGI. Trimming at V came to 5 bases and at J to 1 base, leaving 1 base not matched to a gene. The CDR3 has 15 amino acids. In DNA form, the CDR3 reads TGTGCCAGCAGTCGACTAGCGGGGGGCACAGATACGCAGTATTTT. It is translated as CASSRLAGGTDTQYF.

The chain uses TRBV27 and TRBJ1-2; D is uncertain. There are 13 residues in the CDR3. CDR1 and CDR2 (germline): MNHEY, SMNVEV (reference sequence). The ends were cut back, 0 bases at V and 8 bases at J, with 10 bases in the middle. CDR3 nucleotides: TGTGCCAGCAGTTTATCACGACTGGGAGGCTACACCTTC. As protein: CASSLSRLGGYTF.